The entry below describes one T cell receptor (beta chain). The antigen remains undetermined. Pregnant or lactating patients were excluded, as were those with uncontrolled infection or other autoimmune disease. Based on clinical symptoms, serum thyroxine and TRAb, thyroid ultrasound and orbital computed tomography, diagnoses were reached. The sample belongs to a study of T cells in Graves' hyperthyroidism and ophthalmopathy. Study-level findings and limits: Ophthalmopathy and stable hyperthyroidism were told apart by a 13 V-J model.

The investigators amplified TCR beta CDR3 regions from RNA transcripts. First-round RT-PCR targeting the TCR CDR3 was performed with the HTBI primer set. TCRdb re-analysed the multiplex PCR reads in MiXCR, keeping a single row per CDR3 protein. The sample has more than 450,000 distinct CDR3 sequences; approximately 15% are singletons. Germline CDR1 and CDR2: SGDLS and YYNGEE. V was clipped by 0 bases and J by 4 bases, with 13 bases between them. The CDR3 loop spans 16 amino acids. Sequencing was performed on blood. J is TRBJ2-2 and V is TRBV9; perhaps TRBD2 as D (6 bases). The receptor was derived from a woman aged 40 to 55 with Graves' hyperthyroidism. The CDR3 here is CASSVVWEAGTGELFF. The CDR3 bases are TGTGCCAGCAGCGTAGTGTGGGAGGCGGGCACCGGGGAGCTGTTTTTT.